This T cell receptor (beta chain) was retrieved from a study of cytomegalovirus exposure and HLA in healthy donors. A word on this clone: Its antigen is undetermined.

Assay: immunoSEQ multiplex PCR; the TCRdb copy retains only in-frame clones and omits some. There are some 190,000 clones in the sample; 86% occur only once, and about 7.7% lies in the top ten. The CDR3 extends over 15 amino acids. Germline V gene data show CDR1 as SGHTA and CDR2 as FQGNSA. V shed 5 bases and J shed 2 bases, with 15 bases lying between them. Study findings and constraints: In the roughly 130 validation repertoires, a later analysis found that first-cohort TCR clusters tended to co-occur.

Sample: PBMCs. The clonotype comes from a young man in good health and CMV-seropositive. This chain uses TRBV7-2 with TRBJ2-5, with D perhaps matching TRBD2 (6 bases). The CDR3 sequence is CASSPPGRGQETQYF. The CDR3 DNA is TGTGCCAGCAGCCCCCCCGGGCGGGGACAAGAGACCCAGTACTTC.